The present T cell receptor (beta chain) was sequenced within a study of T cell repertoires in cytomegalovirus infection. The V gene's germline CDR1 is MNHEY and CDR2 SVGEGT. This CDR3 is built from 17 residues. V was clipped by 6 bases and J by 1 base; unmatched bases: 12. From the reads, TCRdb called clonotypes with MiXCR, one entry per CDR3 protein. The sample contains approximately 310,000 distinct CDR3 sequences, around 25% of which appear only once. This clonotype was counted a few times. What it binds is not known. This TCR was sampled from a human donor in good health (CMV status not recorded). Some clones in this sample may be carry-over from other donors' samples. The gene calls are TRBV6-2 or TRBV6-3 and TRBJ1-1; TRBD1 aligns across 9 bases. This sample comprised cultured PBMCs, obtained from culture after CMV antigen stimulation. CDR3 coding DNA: TGTGCCAGCAGAAACGGACAGGGGATAAGAGCGAACACTGAAGCTTTCTTT. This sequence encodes CASRNGQGIRANTEAFF.